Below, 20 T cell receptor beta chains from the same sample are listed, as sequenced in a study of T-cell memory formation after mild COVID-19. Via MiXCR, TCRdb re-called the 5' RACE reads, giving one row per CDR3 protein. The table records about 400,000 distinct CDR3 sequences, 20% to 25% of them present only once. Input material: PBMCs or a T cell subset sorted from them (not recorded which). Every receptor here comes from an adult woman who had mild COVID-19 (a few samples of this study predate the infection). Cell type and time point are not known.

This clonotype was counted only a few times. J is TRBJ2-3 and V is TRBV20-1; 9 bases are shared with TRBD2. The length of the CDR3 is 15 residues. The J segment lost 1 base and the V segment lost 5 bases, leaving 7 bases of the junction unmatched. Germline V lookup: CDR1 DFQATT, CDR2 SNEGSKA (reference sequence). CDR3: CSAYPLAGGTDTQYF. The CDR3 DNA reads TGCAGTGCTTACCCTTTAGCGGGAGGCACAGATACGCAGTATTTT.

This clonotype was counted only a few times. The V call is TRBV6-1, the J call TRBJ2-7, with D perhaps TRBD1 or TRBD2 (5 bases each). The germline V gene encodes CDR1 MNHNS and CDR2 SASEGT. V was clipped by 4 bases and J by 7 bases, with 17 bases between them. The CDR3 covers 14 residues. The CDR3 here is CASSAPGPSREQYF. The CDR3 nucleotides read TGTGCCAGCAGTGCTCCGGGGCCCTCGAGGGAGCAGTACTTC.

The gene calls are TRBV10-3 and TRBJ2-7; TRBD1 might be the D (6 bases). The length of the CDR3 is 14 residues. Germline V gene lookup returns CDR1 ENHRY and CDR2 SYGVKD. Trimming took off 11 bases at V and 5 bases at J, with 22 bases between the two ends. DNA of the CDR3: TGTGCCGCTTCCGGAGCCGAGACAGGCAACGAGCAGTACTTC. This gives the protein CAASGAETGNEQYF.

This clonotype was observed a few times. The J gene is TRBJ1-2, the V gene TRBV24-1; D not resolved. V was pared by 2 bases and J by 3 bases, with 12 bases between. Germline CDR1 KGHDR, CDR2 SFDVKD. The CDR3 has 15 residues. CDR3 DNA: TGTGCCACCAGTGATTCCCGCTGGGCCTACTATGGCTACACCTTC. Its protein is CATSDSRWAYYGYTF.

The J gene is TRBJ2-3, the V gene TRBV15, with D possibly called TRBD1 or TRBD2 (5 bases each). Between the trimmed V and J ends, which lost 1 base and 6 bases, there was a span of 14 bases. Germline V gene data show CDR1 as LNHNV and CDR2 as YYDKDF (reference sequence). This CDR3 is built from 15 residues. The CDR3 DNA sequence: TGTGCCACCAGCAGAGGAGAGGGGATGGGGGATACGCAGTATTTT. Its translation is CATSRGEGMGDTQYF.

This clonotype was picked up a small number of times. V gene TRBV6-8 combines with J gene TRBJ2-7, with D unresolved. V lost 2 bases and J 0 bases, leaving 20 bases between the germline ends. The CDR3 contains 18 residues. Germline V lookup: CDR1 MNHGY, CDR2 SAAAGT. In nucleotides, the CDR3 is TGTGCCAGCAGTTACCTCGGTAGGCGGAACAATTACTCCTACGAGCAGTACTTC. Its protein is CASSYLGRRNNYSYEQYF.

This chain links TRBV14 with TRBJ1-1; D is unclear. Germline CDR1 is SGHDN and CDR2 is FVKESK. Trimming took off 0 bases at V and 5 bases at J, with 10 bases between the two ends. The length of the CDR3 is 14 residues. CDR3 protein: CASSQDSDGTEAFF. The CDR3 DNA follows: TGTGCCAGCAGCCAAGATTCTGATGGAACTGAAGCTTTCTTT.

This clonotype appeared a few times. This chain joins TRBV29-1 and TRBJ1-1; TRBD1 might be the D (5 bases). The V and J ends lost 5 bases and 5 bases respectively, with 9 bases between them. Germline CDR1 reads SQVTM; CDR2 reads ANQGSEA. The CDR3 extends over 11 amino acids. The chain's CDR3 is CSVLGETEAFF. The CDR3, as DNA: TGCAGCGTTCTGGGGGAGACTGAAGCTTTCTTT.

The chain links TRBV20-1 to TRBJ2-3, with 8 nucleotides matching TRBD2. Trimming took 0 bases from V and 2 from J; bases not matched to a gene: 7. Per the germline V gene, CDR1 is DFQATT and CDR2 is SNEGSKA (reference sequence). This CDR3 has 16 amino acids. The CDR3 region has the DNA TGCAGTGCTAGAGAGGGTCTAGCGGGCCACACAGATACGCAGTATTTT. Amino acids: CSAREGLAGHTDTQYF.

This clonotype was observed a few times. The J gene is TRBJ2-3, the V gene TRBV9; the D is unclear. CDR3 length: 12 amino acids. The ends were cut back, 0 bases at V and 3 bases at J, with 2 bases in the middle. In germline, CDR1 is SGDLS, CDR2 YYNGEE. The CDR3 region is CASSVETDTQYF. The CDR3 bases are TGTGCCAGCAGCGTAGAAACAGATACGCAGTATTTT.

The CDR3 coding sequence is TGTGCCAGCAGCTTATCCGGGAACCCCACAGATACGCAGTATTTT. Its protein product is CASSLSGNPTDTQYF. The chain links TRBV7-2 to TRBJ2-3; TRBD2 might be the D (5 bases). Germline V lookup: CDR1 SGHTA, CDR2 FQGNSA. V was trimmed by 2 bases and J by 2 bases, leaving 11 bases between them. This CDR3 region has 15 residues. Complete variable domain (other parts from reference TRBV7-2 and TRBJ2-3): GAGVSQSPSNKVTEKGKDVELRCDPISGHTALYWYRQSLGQGLEFLIYFQGNSAPDKSGLPSDRFSAERTGGSVSTLTIQRTQQEDSAVYLCASSLSGNPTDTQYFGPGTRLTVL.

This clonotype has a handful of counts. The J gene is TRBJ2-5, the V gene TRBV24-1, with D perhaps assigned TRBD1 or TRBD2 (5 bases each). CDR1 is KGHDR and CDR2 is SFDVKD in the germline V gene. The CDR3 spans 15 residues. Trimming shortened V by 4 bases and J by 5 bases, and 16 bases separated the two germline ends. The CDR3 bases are TGTGCCACCAGTGACCGAGAGGGACCGGTGGAGACCCAGTACTTC. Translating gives CATSDREGPVETQYF.

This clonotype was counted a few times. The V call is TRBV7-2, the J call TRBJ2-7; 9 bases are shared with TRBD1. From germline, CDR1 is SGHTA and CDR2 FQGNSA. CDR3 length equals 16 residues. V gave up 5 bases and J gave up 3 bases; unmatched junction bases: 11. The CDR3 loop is CASSQDRGPPGYEQYF. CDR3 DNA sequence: TGTGCCAGCAGCCAGGACAGGGGCCCCCCTGGCTACGAGCAGTACTTC.

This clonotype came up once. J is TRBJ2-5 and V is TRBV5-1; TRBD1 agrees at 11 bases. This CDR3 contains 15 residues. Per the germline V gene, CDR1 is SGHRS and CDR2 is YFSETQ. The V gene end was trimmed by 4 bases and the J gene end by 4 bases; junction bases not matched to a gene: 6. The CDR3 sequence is CASSERTGGGETQYF. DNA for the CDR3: TGCGCCAGCAGCGAAAGGACAGGGGGCGGAGAGACCCAGTACTTC.

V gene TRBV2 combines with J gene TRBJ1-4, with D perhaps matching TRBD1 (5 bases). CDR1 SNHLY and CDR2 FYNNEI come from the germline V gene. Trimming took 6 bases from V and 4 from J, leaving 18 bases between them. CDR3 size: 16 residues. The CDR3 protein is CASRTGPPELNEKLFF. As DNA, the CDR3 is TGTGCCAGCAGGACGGGACCGCCGGAACTTAATGAAAAACTGTTTTTT.

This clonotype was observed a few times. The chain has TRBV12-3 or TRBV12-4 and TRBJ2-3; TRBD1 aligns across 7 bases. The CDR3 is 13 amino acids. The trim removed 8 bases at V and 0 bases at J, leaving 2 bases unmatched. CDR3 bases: TGTGCCAGCCGGACAGGTAGCACAGATACGCAGTATTTT. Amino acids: CASRTGSTDTQYF.

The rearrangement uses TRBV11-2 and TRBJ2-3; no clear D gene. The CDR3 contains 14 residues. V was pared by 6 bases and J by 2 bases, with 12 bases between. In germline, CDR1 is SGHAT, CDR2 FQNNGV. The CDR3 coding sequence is TGTGCCAGCAGGAACGAAGGGCTCACAGATACGCAGTATTTT. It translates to CASRNEGLTDTQYF.

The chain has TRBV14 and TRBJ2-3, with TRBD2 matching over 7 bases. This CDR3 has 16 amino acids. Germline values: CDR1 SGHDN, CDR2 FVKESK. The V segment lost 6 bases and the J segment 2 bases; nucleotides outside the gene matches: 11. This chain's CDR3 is CASSHLAVTYTDTQYF. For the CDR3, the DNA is TGTGCCAGCAGTCACCTAGCGGTAACTTACACAGATACGCAGTATTTT.

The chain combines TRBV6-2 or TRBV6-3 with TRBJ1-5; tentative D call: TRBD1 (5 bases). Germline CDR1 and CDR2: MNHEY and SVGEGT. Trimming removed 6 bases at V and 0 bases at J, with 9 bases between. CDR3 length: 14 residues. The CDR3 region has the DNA TGTGCCAGCAGAGAGGGGTATAGCAATCAGCCCCAGCATTTT. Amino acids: CASREGYSNQPQHF.

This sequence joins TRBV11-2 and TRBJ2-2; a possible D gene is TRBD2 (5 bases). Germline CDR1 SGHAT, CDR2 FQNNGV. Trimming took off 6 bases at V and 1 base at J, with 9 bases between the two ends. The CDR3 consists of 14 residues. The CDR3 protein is CASRLGMNTGELFF. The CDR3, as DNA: TGTGCCAGCAGACTCGGGATGAACACCGGGGAGCTGTTTTTT.